Each of the 13 T cell receptor beta chains below was sequenced from the same sample in a study of T cell responses to AZD1222 COVID-19 vaccine. Repertoires were generated with immunoSEQ multiplex PCR, while TCRdb's copy carries only in-frame clones and drops some. The data show 110,000 to 150,000 clones, with about 88% seen just once and approximately 4.5% held by the top ten. This specimen consisted of peripheral blood, obtained on day 0 of AZD1222 vaccination. These receptors all come from an adult in good health.

This clone was found once. The V gene is TRBV29-1, the J gene TRBJ1-1; weak D call: TRBD1 (5 bases). V lost 3 bases and J 0 bases, leaving 11 bases between the germline ends. This CDR3 is 14 amino acids long. Germline assignment: CDR1 SQVTM and CDR2 ANQGSEA. The CDR3 loop is CSVDGGTMNTEAFF. The DNA of the CDR3 is TGCAGCGTTGATGGCGGGACGATGAACACTGAAGCTTTCTTT.

V is TRBV6-5 and J is TRBJ1-6; tentative D call: TRBD1 (6 bases). Germline lookup yields CDR1 MNHEY and CDR2 SVGAGI. The CDR3 runs 15 residues. Trimming shortened V by 7 bases and J by 5 bases, and 15 bases separated the two germline ends. DNA of the CDR3: TGTGCCAGCACACCCCGGGACATTAATAATTCACCCCTCCACTTT. It specifies CASTPRDINNSPLHF.

The V gene is TRBV6-5, the J gene TRBJ1-2, with 8 bases identical to TRBD1. The CDR3 is 15 amino acids. V trimming: 5 bases; J trimming: 6 bases; junction bases outside the gene matches: 11. The germline CDR1 and CDR2 sequences are MNHEY and SVGAGI. The CDR3 loop is CASSLIRDRFDGYTF. The CDR3 DNA sequence: TGTGCCAGCAGTCTGATCCGGGACAGGTTTGATGGCTACACCTTC.

The chain uses TRBV5-6 and TRBJ2-1; TRBD2 agrees at 7 bases. CDR1 is SGHDT, CDR2 YYEEEE, per germline. The CDR3 sequence is 17 residues long. J was trimmed by 7 bases and V by 0 bases; bases with no gene match: 13. CDR3 DNA: TGTGCCAGCAGCTTGGCCTATCGGGAGGCGGCTAATAATGAGCAGTTCTTC. Translating it yields CASSLAYREAANNEQFF.

This chain connects TRBV7-9 to TRBJ1-1; no definite D call. This CDR3 region has 13 residues. Trimming shortened V by 0 bases and J by 7 bases, and 9 bases separated the two germline ends. Germline assignment: CDR1 SEHNR and CDR2 FQNEAQ (reference sequence). In nucleotides, the CDR3 is TGTGCCAGCAGCTTAGCTTCGGCAGATGAAGCTTTCTTT. Residues: CASSLASADEAFF.

This sequence joins TRBV5-8 and TRBJ1-4; D unresolved. Germline CDR1 and CDR2: SGHTS and YDEGEE. The length of the CDR3 is 13 residues. Trimming took off 0 bases at V and 10 bases at J, with 10 bases between the two ends. CDR3 amino acids: CASSLAGWGKLFF. The CDR3 nucleotides are TGTGCCAGCAGCTTGGCCGGGTGGGGAAAACTGTTTTTT.

The chain joins TRBV6-2 or TRBV6-3 to TRBJ1-2; TRBD1 aligns across 10 bases. Germline CDR1 is MNHEY and CDR2 is SVGEGT. The J segment lost 2 bases and the V segment lost 5 bases, leaving 8 bases of the junction unmatched. This CDR3 region has 16 residues. CDR3 sequence (DNA): TGTGCCAGCAGTCCCGAACCGGGACAGGGGAACTATGGCTACACCTTC. Encoded protein: CASSPEPGQGNYGYTF.

This clone came up a few times. V usage is TRBV6-6 and J usage is TRBJ1-2; no clear D. Germline CDR1 reads MNHNY; CDR2 reads SVGAGI (reference sequence). The CDR3 spans 11 residues. V was cut by 7 bases and J by 4 bases, with 7 bases left in between. CDR3 sequence reads: CASTDSYGYTF. CDR3 sequence (DNA): TGTGCCAGCACCGACTCCTATGGCTACACCTTC.

The chain is built from TRBV29-1 and TRBJ2-7; 10 bases agree with TRBD1. Germline CDR1 SQVTM, CDR2 ANQGSEA. V lost 7 bases and J lost 4; bases outside the gene matches: 7. The CDR3 totals 13 residues. In DNA form, the CDR3 reads TGCAGCGCCGTCCGGGACAGGGGATACGAGCAGTACTTC. Translation gives CSAVRDRGYEQYF.

The chain recombines TRBV11-2 with TRBJ1-1; D uncertain. Germline-derived CDR1 and CDR2 are SGHAT and FQNNGV. There are 15 residues in the CDR3. Trimming stripped 1 base from V and 6 bases from J, with 15 bases between. In DNA form, the CDR3 reads TGTGCCAGCAGCTTAGCCCACGTCGTAGGCGCTGAAGCTTTCTTT. Protein sequence: CASSLAHVVGAEAFF.

The chain joins TRBV16 to TRBJ2-1, with D perhaps TRBD1 (5 bases). The CDR3 sequence is 14 residues long. CDR1 is KGHSY and CDR2 is FQNENV in the germline V gene. V lost 2 bases and J 7 bases, leaving 12 bases between the germline ends. The CDR3 DNA follows: TGTGCCAGCAGCCAAAGGGGATCTTCGAATGAGCAGTTCTTC. It encodes CASSQRGSSNEQFF.

J is TRBJ1-2 and V is TRBV19; tentatively, D is TRBD1 (5 bases). Germline values: CDR1 LNHDA, CDR2 SQIVND (reference sequence). V lost 9 bases to trimming and J lost 0 bases, with 14 bases between them. CDR3 length: 14 residues. CDR3 sequence reads: CASRGAGSNYGYTF. CDR3 DNA sequence: TGTGCCAGCCGAGGGGCAGGGTCTAACTATGGCTACACCTTC.

For the CDR3, the DNA is TGTGCTAGTGGTTTGGTGCTGATCCTCTATGGCTACACCTTC. Residues: CASGLVLILYGYTF. This chain uses TRBV12-5 with TRBJ1-2; the D is unclear. CDR3 length equals 14 residues. Germline CDR1 is LGHNT and CDR2 is FRNRAP. Trimming stripped 0 bases from V and 4 bases from J, with 9 bases between.